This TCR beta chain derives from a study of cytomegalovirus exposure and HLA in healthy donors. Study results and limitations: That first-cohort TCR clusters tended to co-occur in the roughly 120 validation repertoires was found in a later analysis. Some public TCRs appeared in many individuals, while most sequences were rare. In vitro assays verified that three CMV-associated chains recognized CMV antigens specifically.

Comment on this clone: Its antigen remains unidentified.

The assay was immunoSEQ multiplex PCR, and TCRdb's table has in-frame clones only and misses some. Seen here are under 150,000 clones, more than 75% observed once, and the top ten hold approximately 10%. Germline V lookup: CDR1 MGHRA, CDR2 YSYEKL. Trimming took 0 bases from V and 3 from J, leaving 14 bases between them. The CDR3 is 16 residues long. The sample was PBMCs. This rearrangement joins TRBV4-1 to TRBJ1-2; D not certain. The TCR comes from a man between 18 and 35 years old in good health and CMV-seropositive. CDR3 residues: CASSQDYAVIDYGYTF. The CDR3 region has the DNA TGCGCCAGCAGCCAAGATTATGCGGTGATTGACTATGGCTACACCTTC.